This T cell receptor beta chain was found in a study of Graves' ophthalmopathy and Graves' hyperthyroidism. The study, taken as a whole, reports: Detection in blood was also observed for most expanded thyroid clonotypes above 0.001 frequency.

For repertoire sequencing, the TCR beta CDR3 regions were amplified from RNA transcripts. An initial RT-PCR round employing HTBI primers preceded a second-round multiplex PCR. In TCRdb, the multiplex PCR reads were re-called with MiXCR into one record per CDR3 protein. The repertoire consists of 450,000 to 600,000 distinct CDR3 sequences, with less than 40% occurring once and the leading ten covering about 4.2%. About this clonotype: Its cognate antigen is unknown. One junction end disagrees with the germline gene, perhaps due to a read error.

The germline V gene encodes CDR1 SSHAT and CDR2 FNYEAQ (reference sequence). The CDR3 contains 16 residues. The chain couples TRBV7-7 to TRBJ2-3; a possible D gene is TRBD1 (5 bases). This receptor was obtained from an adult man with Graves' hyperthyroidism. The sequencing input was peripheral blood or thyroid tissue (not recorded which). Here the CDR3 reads CASSLLPSGATDTQYF. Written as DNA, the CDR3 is TGTGCTAGCAGCTTACTTCCCAGTGGGGCCACAGATACGCAGTATTTT. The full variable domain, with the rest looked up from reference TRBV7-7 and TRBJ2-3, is GAGVSQSPRYKVTKRGQDVTLRCDPISSHATLYWYQQALGQGPEFLTYFNYEAQPDKSGLPSDRFSAERPEGSISTLTIQRTEQRDSAMYRCASSLLPSGATDTQYFGPGTRLTVL.